What follows describes a single T cell receptor beta chain. The data stem from a study of blood T cell repertoires in COVID-19. Looking at the study overall: Both acute and convalescent COVID-19 samples were obtained from the United States, Italy and Spain. PBMCs, B-cell-depleted T cells, or T cells provided the cDNA or gDNA that made up the material.

Under the authors' procedure: Estimated nucleated cell counts came from reference gene primer amplification. Profiled with immunoSEQ multiplex PCR; TCRdb holds only in-frame clones, not every one. That table is the source of V, J and clone size, and D and trimming were worked out from the DNA. The repertoire holds about 50,000 clones, with about nine tenths as singletons. Sequenced: peripheral blood. The TCR sequence derives from a human donor in a cohort sampled during active COVID-19.

This CDR3 reads CASSQLYGGSPQHF. CDR3 in DNA: TGTGCCAGCAGCCAGTTGTACGGCGGTTCGCCCCAGCATTTT. The chain is built from TRBV3-1 (or the pseudogene TRBV3-2) and TRBJ1-5; no clear D gene. This CDR3 has 14 amino acids. Deletions cut 3 bases from V and 9 bases from J, with 15 bases between. Germline values: CDR1 LGHDT, CDR2 YNNKEL (reference sequence).